This T cell receptor beta chain was observed in a study of identical twins. Study-wide results and limits: In beta out-of-frame sequences, the excess sharing between twins was weaker.

This clonotype was recorded a few times. Its antigen is unknown. TCRdb fed the 5' RACE reads into MiXCR, producing one record per CDR3 protein. The sample shows 250,000 or so distinct CDR3 sequences, around 8.3% of them seen only once. Trimming removed 6 bases from V and 3 bases from J, with 18 bases in between. The germline V gene has CDR1 DFQATT and CDR2 SNEGSKA (reference sequence). There are 14 residues in the CDR3. The same sample was also used in a study of yellow fever vaccine responses in identical twins.

The sequencing sample was made of CD8+ T cells sorted from blood. This clonotype originated in a woman under 30 in good health. The chain has TRBV20-1 and TRBJ2-7; maybe TRBD1 (6 bases). In DNA, the CDR3 is TGCAGTGCCCGGTCCGGGACAAATTACTACGAGCAGTACTTC. Translating gives CSARSGTNYYEQYF.